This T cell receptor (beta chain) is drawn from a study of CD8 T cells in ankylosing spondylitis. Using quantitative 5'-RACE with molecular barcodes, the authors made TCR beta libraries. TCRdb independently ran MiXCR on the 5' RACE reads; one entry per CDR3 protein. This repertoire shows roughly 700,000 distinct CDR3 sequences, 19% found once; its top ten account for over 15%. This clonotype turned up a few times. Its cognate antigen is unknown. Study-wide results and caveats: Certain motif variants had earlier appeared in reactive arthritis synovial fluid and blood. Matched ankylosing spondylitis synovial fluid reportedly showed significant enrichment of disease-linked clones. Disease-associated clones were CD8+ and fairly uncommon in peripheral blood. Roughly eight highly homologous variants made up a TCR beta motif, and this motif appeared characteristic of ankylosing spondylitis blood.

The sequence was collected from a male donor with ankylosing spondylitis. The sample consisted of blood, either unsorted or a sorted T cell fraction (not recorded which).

CDR3 sequence (DNA): TGTGCCAGCAGCTTAGTTGGCGGGAGCGATGAGCAGTTCTTC. This codes for CASSLVGGSDEQFF. The gene calls are TRBV11-3 and TRBJ2-1, with TRBD2 identical over 7 bases. CDR3 length: 14 residues. The germline gives CDR1 SGHNT, CDR2 YENEEA. V shed 1 base, J shed 8 bases, and the junction held 5 bases outside the gene matches.